Each of the 26 T cell receptor beta chains below was sequenced from the same sample in a study of cytomegalovirus exposure and HLA in healthy donors. Use of 60 Vbeta and 13 Jbeta primers characterized the PCR. The assay was immunoSEQ multiplex PCR, and TCRdb's table has in-frame clones only and misses some. The repertoire has 95,000 to 110,000 clones, around 80% of them found once; the top ten carry over 9%. Sequenced: PBMCs. These receptors were taken from a woman between 18 and 30 years old in good health and CMV-seropositive.

This CDR3 is CAITRGGAETQYF. The CDR3 coding sequence is TGTGCCATCACCCGGGGGGGCGCAGAGACCCAGTACTTC. V gene TRBV10-3 combines with J gene TRBJ2-5; TRBD2 matches 8 bases. CDR1 ENHRY and CDR2 SYGVKD come from the germline V gene. The CDR3 extends over 13 amino acids. V dropped 7 bases and J dropped 4; count of bases not matched to a gene: 5.

The rearrangement links TRBV18 to TRBJ2-1; 11 positions agree with TRBD2. Germline CDR1 is KGHSH and CDR2 is LQKENI. V lost 6 bases, J lost 4 bases, and 5 bases stayed unmatched. The CDR3 contains 15 residues. The CDR3 DNA reads TGTGCCAGCTCGCGACTAGCGGGGCATTACAATGAGCAGTTCTTC. Translating it yields CASSRLAGHYNEQFF.

The chain uses TRBV9 and TRBJ1-5; TRBD1 might be the D (5 bases). The V end was cut by 6 bases, the J end by 5 bases, with 18 bases between. The CDR3 has 15 residues. Germline V gives CDR1 SGDLS, CDR2 YYNGEE. The CDR3 region has the DNA TGTGCCAGCACCCCTGATTGGACACCCTATCAGCCCCAGCATTTT. It encodes CASTPDWTPYQPQHF.

The chain carries TRBV19 and TRBJ1-1, with 7 nucleotides matching TRBD1. Germline trimming cut 5 bases from V and 0 bases from J; bases unmatched to any gene: 9. Germline V gene data show CDR1 as LNHDA and CDR2 as SQIVND (reference sequence). This CDR3 contains 16 residues. Here the CDR3 DNA reads TGTGCCAGTAGTTTCCGGACAGGTAATCTGAACACTGAAGCTTTCTTT. Translating it yields CASSFRTGNLNTEAFF.

Notes on this clone: A junction end diverges from the germline sequence, so it may reflect a read error. The rearrangement links TRBV29-1 to TRBJ2-1, with D possibly being TRBD2 (6 bases). Germline V gene data show CDR1 as SQVTM and CDR2 as ANQGSEA. The CDR3 consists of 13 residues. The CDR3 nucleotides are TGCAGCGTAGAAGGGACTGCACACAATGAGCAGTTCTTC. It is translated as CSVEGTAHNEQFF.

The CDR3, as DNA: TGTGCCAGCAGTTCGACTCGGGACAGTTGGCAGCCCCAGCATTTT. Protein sequence: CASSSTRDSWQPQHF. This rearrangement joins TRBV6-5 to TRBJ1-5, with 7 nucleotides matching TRBD1. This CDR3 comprises 15 residues. The V gene end was trimmed by 4 bases and the J gene end by 7 bases; junction bases not matched to a gene: 10. Germline V gene sequence: CDR1 MNHEY, CDR2 SVGAGI.

DNA for the CDR3: TGTGCCAGCGCGGGCGGGGGGGGCAGGTGGACTGAAGCTTTCTTT. This gives the protein CASAGGGGRWTEAFF. The chain is built from TRBV25-1 and TRBJ1-1, with a weak D call TRBD1 (6 bases). From germline, CDR1 is MGHDK and CDR2 SYGVNS. V was clipped by 8 bases and J by 5 bases, with 21 bases between them. The CDR3 totals 15 residues.

J is TRBJ1-2 and V is TRBV7-2, with 8 nucleotides matching TRBD1. This CDR3 has 14 amino acids. The V gene's germline CDR1 is SGHTA and CDR2 FQGNSA. V was clipped by 6 bases and J by 7 bases; unmatched bases: 10. The CDR3 spells CASRWGQDRRGYTF. CDR3 coding DNA: TGTGCCAGCAGGTGGGGACAGGATCGGCGTGGCTACACCTTC.

The V and J genes are TRBV7-6 and TRBJ2-1; 10 bases are a match to TRBD2. The J segment lost 4 bases and the V segment lost 3 bases, leaving 6 bases of the junction unmatched. Germline V gives CDR1 SGHVS, CDR2 FNYEAQ. CDR3 length equals 16 residues. CDR3 nucleotides: TGTGCCAGCAGCTTGGGGACTAGCGTCCGATACAATGAGCAGTTCTTC. Translation gives CASSLGTSVRYNEQFF. The full variable domain, completed using reference TRBV7-6 and TRBJ2-1, is GAGVSQSPRYKVTKRGQDVALRCDPISGHVSLYWYRQALGQGPEFLTYFNYEAQQDKSGLPNDRFSAERPEGSISTLTIQRTEQRDSAMYRCASSLGTSVRYNEQFFGPGTRLTVL.

The chain recombines TRBV27 with TRBJ2-5; D unresolved. The CDR3 is 14 residues long. The V and J ends lost 5 bases and 1 base respectively, with 11 bases between them. Germline V gene lookup returns CDR1 MNHEY and CDR2 SMNVEV (reference sequence). The CDR3 bases are TGTGCCAGCAGTCCCATGCCGGGCCAAGAGACCCAGTACTTC. It is translated as CASSPMPGQETQYF.

V usage is TRBV25-1 and J usage is TRBJ2-7; 8 bases are shared with TRBD2. The CDR3 runs 11 residues. The J segment lost 9 bases and the V segment lost 4 bases, leaving 2 bases of the junction unmatched. Germline assignment: CDR1 MGHDK and CDR2 SYGVNS. The CDR3 here is CASSAGRVQYF. CDR3 sequence (DNA): TGTGCCAGCAGTGCCGGGAGGGTGCAGTACTTC.

This chain uses TRBV4-1 with TRBJ2-5, with D perhaps matching TRBD2 (6 bases). Germline CDR1 MGHRA, CDR2 YSYEKL. Trimming pared 3 bases from V and 1 base from J, leaving 21 bases between. There are 18 residues in the CDR3. The DNA for the CDR3 is TGCGCCAGCAGCCAGGGACTCCGGGCCCAAGGTAGCCAAGAGACCCAGTACTTC. Its protein is CASSQGLRAQGSQETQYF.

This chain joins TRBV11-2 and TRBJ2-7; D is unclear. The CDR3 extends over 14 amino acids. The V end lost 1 base, the J end lost 1 base, and 8 bases lay between the germline ends. The germline gives CDR1 SGHAT, CDR2 FQNNGV. This chain's CDR3 is CASSLAVESYEQYF. In nucleotides, the CDR3 is TGTGCCAGCAGCTTAGCGGTTGAGTCCTACGAGCAGTACTTC.

The chain links TRBV5-6 to TRBJ1-5; 10 bases fit TRBD1. The trim removed 4 bases at V and 4 bases at J, leaving 8 bases unmatched. The CDR3 loop spans 16 amino acids. Germline V gene lookup returns CDR1 SGHDT and CDR2 YYEEEE. The CDR3 region has the DNA TGTGCCAGCAGCCCATCCCCGGGACAGGGGAATCAGCCCCAGCATTTT. Protein product: CASSPSPGQGNQPQHF. The full variable domain, its missing parts supplied by reference TRBV5-6 and TRBJ1-5, is DAGVTQSPTHLIKTRGQQVTLRCSPKSGHDTVSWYQQALGQGPQFIFQYYEEEERQRGNFPDRFSGHQFPNYSSELNVNALLLGDSALYLCASSPSPGQGNQPQHFGDGTRLSIL.

This clone came up a few times. V gene TRBV18 combines with J gene TRBJ2-7; 9 positions agree with TRBD1. Germline values: CDR1 KGHSH, CDR2 LQKENI. V was clipped by 5 bases and J by 6 bases; unmatched bases: 8. CDR3 size: 14 residues. CDR3 sequence: CASSLRTGDPEQYF. In DNA, the CDR3 is TGTGCCAGCTCATTGCGGACAGGGGACCCCGAGCAGTACTTC.

This chain joins TRBV9 and TRBJ1-1; D uncertain. Trimming pared 3 bases from V and 6 bases from J, leaving 12 bases between. The germline V gene encodes CDR1 SGDLS and CDR2 YYNGEE. The CDR3 has 13 residues. The CDR3 sequence: CASSDTPEAEAFF. In DNA, the CDR3 is TGTGCCAGCAGCGACACACCCGAAGCTGAAGCTTTCTTT. The whole variable domain, filled in from reference TRBV9 and TRBJ1-1, reads DSGVTQTPKHLITATGQRVTLRCSPRSGDLSVYWYQQSLDQGLQFLIQYYNGEERAKGNILERFSAQQFPDLHSELNLSSLELGDSALYFCASSDTPEAEAFFGQGTRLTVV.

The chain has TRBV9 and TRBJ2-7; the D gene is possibly TRBD1 (5 bases). The V end lost 0 bases, the J end lost 4 bases, and 14 bases lay between the germline ends. The V gene's germline CDR1 is SGDLS and CDR2 YYNGEE. The CDR3 is made up of 15 amino acids. The CDR3: CASSVASGPEYEQYF. CDR3 DNA sequence: TGTGCCAGCAGCGTAGCCTCAGGGCCTGAGTACGAGCAGTACTTC.

The V and J genes are TRBV15 and TRBJ2-3; TRBD1 matches 7 bases. This CDR3 comprises 16 residues. Germline trimming cut 5 bases from V and 4 bases from J; bases unmatched to any gene: 12. Looked up from germline, CDR1 is LNHNV and CDR2 is YYDKDF (reference sequence). Written as DNA, the CDR3 is TGTGCCACCAGCCCCTCCGACAGGGAGTGGGCAGATACGCAGTATTTT. Translation: CATSPSDREWADTQYF.

The chain has TRBV5-4 and TRBJ2-3, with 13 bases fitting TRBD2. V trimming: 4 bases; J trimming: 3 bases; junction bases outside the gene matches: 5. Germline CDR1 reads SGHNT; CDR2 reads YYREEE (reference sequence). The CDR3 is 16 amino acids. CDR3 sequence: CASSAGLAGMTDTQYF. In DNA form, the CDR3 reads TGTGCCAGCAGCGCGGGACTAGCGGGGATGACAGATACGCAGTATTTT.

This clone appeared once. The chain uses TRBV6-1 and TRBJ2-3; 8 bases are shared with TRBD1. V lost 2 bases to trimming and J lost 0 bases; unmatched junction nucleotides: 7. CDR1 and CDR2 (germline): MNHNS, SASEGT. CDR3 length: 17 amino acids. In DNA form, the CDR3 reads TGTGCCAGCAGTGAACCAAGGGGACAGGTTAGCACAGATACGCAGTATTTT. Encoded protein: CASSEPRGQVSTDTQYF.

This chain joins TRBV5-1 and TRBJ2-3, with 7 nucleotides matching TRBD2. Germline-derived CDR1 and CDR2 are SGHRS and YFSETQ. There are 12 residues in the CDR3. V gave up 5 bases and J gave up 6 bases; unmatched junction bases: 3. The CDR3: CASRLGRDTQYF. The CDR3 coding sequence is TGCGCCAGCAGACTCGGGAGGGATACGCAGTATTTT.

The J gene is TRBJ2-3, the V gene TRBV28; 7 bases map to TRBD2. V was pared by 4 bases and J by 5 bases, with 9 bases of the junction left unmatched. This CDR3 has 15 amino acids. Germline CDR1 MDHEN, CDR2 SYDVKM. DNA of the CDR3: TGTGCCAGCAGTTCAAGGACTAGTAGGATAGATACGCAGTATTTT. Translated: CASSSRTSRIDTQYF.

The rearrangement joins TRBV6-1 to TRBJ2-7, with a weak D call TRBD2 (6 bases). Germline assignment: CDR1 MNHNS and CDR2 SASEGT. The CDR3 extends over 14 amino acids. V lost 0 bases and J 2 bases, leaving 8 bases between the germline ends. CDR3 sequence (DNA): TGTGCCAGCAGTGAAGCGGCGGGAACCTACGAGCAGTACTTC. Its translation: CASSEAAGTYEQYF.

This clone was observed once. The chain has TRBV2 and TRBJ2-2; possible D gene TRBD2, 5 bases. CDR1 and CDR2 from the germline V gene are SNHLY and FYNNEI. CDR3 length: 12 amino acids. V lost 11 bases, J lost 1 base, and 8 bases lay in between. For the CDR3, the DNA is TGTGCCTTAGCGAGGAACACCGGGGAGCTGTTTTTT. Translated, it gives CALARNTGELFF.

The CDR3 sequence: CASSGGTGMRYGYTF. CDR3 DNA: TGTGCCAGCAGTGGAGGGACAGGGATGAGGTATGGCTACACCTTC. V and J are TRBV6-1 and TRBJ1-2; 9 bases fit TRBD1. This CDR3 contains 15 residues. Germline V gene lookup returns CDR1 MNHNS and CDR2 SASEGT. V lost 4 bases to trimming and J lost 5 bases; unmatched junction nucleotides: 8.

The chain carries TRBV29-1 and TRBJ2-4; D uncertain. Germline lookup yields CDR1 SQVTM and CDR2 ANQGSEA. The CDR3 length is 13 residues. V lost 8 bases and J lost 3, with 14 bases in between. CDR3 residues: CSTGEVDKNIQYF. DNA for the CDR3: TGCAGCACTGGAGAGGTTGACAAAAACATTCAGTACTTC.